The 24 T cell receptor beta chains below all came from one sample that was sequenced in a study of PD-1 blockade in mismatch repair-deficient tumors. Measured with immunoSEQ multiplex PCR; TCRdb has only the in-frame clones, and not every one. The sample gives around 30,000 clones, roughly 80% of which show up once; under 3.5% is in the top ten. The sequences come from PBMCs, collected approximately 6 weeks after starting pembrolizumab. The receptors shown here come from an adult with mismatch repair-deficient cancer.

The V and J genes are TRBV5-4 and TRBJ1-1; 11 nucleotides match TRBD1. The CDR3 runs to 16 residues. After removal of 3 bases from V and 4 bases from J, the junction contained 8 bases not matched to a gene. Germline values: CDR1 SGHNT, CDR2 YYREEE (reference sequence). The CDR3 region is CASSSGQGAYGTEAFF. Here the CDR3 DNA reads TGTGCCAGCAGCTCCGGACAGGGGGCATACGGCACTGAAGCTTTCTTT.

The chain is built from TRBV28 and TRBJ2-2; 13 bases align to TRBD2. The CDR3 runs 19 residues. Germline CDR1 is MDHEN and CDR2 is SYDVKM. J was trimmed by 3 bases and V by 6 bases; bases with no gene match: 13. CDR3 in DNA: TGTGCCAGCAGAGGACTAGCGGGAGATGCCCGCGGCGACACCGGGGAGCTGTTTTTT. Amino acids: CASRGLAGDARGDTGELFF.

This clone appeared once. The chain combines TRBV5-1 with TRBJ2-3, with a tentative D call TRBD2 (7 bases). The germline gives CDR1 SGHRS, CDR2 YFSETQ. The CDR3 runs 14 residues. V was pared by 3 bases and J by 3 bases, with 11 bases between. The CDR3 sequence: CASSSRGGTDTQYF. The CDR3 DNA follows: TGCGCCAGCAGCTCGAGGGGGGGGACAGATACGCAGTATTTT.

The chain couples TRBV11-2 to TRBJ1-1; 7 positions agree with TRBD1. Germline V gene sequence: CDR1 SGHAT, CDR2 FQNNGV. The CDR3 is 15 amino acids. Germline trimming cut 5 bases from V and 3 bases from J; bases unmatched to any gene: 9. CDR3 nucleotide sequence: TGTGCCAGCAGCGCCCCGACAGGGTCCGACACTGAAGCTTTCTTT. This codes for CASSAPTGSDTEAFF.

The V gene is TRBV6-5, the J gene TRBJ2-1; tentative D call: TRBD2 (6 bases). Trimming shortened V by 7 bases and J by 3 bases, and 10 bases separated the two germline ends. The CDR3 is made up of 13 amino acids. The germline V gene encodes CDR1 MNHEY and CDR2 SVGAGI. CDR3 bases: TGTGCCAGCAAAAGACTAGTCTACAATGAGCAGTTCTTC. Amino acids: CASKRLVYNEQFF.

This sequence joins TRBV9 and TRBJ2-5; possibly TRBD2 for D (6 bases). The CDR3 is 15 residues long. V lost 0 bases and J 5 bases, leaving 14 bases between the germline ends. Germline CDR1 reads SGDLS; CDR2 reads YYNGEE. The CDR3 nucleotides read TGTGCCAGCAGCGTAGATGAGGGTGGGGGGGAGACCCAGTACTTC. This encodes CASSVDEGGGETQYF.

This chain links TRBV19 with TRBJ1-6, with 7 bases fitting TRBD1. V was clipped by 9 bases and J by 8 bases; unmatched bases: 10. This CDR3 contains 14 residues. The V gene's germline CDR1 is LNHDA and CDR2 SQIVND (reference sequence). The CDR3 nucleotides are TGTGCCAGCTCCGTTACAGGGGTTGATTCACCCCTCCACTTT. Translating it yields CASSVTGVDSPLHF.

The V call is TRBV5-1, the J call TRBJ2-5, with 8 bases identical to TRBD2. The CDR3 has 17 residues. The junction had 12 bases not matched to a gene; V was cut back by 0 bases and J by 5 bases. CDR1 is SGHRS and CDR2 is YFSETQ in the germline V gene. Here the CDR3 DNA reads TGCGCCAGCAGCTTGGGTTCCCTAGCGGGCCGAACGGAGACCCAGTACTTC. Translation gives CASSLGSLAGRTETQYF.

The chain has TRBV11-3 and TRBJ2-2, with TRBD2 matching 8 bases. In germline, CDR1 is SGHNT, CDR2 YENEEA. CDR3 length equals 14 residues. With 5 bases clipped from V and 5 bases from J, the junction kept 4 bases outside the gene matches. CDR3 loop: CASSQVAGTGELFF. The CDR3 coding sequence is TGTGCCAGCAGCCAGGTAGCGGGAACCGGGGAGCTGTTTTTT. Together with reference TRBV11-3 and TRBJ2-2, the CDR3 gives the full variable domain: EAGVVQSPRYKIIEKKQPVAFWCNPISGHNTLYWYLQNLGQGPELLIRYENEEAVDDSQLPKDRFSAERLKGVDSTLKIQPAELGDSAVYLCASSQVAGTGELFFGEGSRLTVL.

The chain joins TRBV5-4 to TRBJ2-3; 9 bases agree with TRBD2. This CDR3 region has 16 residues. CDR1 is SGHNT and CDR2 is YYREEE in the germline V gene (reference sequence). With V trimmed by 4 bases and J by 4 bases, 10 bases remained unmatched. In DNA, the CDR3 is TGTGCCAGCAGCACTGGGACTAGCAGTCTGTCAGATACGCAGTATTTT. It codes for CASSTGTSSLSDTQYF. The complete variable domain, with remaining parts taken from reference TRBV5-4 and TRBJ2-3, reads ETGVTQSPTHLIKTRGQQVTLRCSSQSGHNTVSWYQQALGQGPQFIFQYYREEENGRGNFPPRFSGLQFPNYSSELNVNALELDDSALYLCASSTGTSSLSDTQYFGPGTRLTVL.

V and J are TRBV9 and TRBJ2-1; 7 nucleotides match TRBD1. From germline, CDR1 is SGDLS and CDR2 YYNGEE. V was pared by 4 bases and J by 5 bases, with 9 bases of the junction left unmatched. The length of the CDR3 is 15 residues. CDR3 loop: CASSRRQGDHNEQFF. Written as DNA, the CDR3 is TGTGCCAGCAGCAGACGACAGGGTGATCACAATGAGCAGTTCTTC.

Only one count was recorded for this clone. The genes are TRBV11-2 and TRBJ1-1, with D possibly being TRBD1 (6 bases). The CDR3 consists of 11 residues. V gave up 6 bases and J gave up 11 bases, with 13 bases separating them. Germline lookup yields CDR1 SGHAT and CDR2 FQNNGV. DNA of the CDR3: TGTGCCAGCAGTTTTACAGGGAACGCTTTCTTT. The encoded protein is CASSFTGNAFF.

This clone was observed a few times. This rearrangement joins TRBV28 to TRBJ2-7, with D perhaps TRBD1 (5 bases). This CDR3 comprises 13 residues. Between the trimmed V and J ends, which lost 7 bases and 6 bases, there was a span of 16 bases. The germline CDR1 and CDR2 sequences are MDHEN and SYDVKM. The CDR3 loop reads CASTRQPTGEQYF. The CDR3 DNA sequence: TGTGCCAGCACCCGACAGCCCACGGGCGAGCAGTACTTC. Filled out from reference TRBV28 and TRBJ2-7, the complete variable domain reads DVKVTQSSRYLVKRTGEKVFLECVQDMDHENMFWYRQDPGLGLRLIYFSYDVKMKEKGDIPEGYSVSREKKERFSLILESASTNQTSMYLCASTRQPTGEQYFGPGTRLTVT.

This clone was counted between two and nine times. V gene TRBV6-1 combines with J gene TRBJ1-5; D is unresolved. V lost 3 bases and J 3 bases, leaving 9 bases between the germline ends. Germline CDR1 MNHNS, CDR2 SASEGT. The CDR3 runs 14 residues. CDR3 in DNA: TGTGCCAGCAGTGATCGCAGGAACAATCAGCCCCAGCATTTT. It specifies CASSDRRNNQPQHF.

CDR3 bases: TGTGCCAGCAGTCTCCCGGGAGCAAGGGCAGATACGCAGTATTTT. Amino acids: CASSLPGARADTQYF. The rearrangement uses TRBV6-1 and TRBJ2-3; maybe TRBD2 (6 bases). From germline, CDR1 is MNHNS and CDR2 SASEGT. CDR3 length: 15 residues. The V end was cut by 5 bases, the J end by 4 bases, with 16 bases between.

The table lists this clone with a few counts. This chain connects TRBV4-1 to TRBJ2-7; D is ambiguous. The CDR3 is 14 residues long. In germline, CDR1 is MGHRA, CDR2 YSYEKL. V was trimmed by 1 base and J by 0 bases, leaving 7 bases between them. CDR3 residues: CASSQVISSYEQYF. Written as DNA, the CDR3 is TGCGCCAGCAGCCAAGTGATCAGCTCCTACGAGCAGTACTTC.

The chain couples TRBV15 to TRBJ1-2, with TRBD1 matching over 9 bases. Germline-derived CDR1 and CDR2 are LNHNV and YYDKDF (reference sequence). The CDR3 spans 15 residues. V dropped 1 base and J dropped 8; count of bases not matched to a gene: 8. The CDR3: CATSRGPDRGGGYTF. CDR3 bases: TGTGCCACCAGCAGAGGCCCCGACAGGGGGGGCGGCTACACCTTC.

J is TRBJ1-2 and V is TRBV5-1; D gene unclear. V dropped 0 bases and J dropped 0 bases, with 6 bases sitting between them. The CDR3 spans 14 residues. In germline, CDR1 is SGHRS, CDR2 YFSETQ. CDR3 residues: CASSLVEPNYGYTF. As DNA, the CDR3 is TGCGCCAGCAGCTTGGTCGAGCCTAACTATGGCTACACCTTC.

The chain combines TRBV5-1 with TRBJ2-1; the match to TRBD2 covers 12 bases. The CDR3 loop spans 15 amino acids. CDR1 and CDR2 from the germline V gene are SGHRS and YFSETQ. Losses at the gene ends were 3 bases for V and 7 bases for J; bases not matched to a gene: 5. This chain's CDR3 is CASSWAGLAGNEQFF. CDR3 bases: TGCGCCAGCAGCTGGGCCGGACTAGCGGGGAATGAGCAGTTCTTC. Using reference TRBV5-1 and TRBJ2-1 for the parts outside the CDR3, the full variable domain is KAGVTQTPRYLIKTRGQQVTLSCSPISGHRSVSWYQQTPGQGLQFLFEYFSETQRNKGNFPGRFSGRQFSNSRSEMNVSTLELGDSALYLCASSWAGLAGNEQFFGPGTRLTVL.

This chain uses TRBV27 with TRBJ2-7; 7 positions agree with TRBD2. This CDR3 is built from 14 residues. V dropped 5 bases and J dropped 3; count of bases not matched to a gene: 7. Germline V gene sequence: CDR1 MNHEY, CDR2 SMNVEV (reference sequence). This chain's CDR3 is CASSGGLNIYEQYF. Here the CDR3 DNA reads TGTGCCAGCAGTGGGGGACTAAACATCTACGAGCAGTACTTC.

The CDR3 sequence is CASGLAGEREYF. DNA of the CDR3: TGTGCCAGCGGGCTAGCGGGAGAGAGGGAGTATTTT. The genes are TRBV28 and TRBJ2-3; 10 bases agree with TRBD2. Trimming took 8 bases from V and 13 from J; bases not matched to a gene: 9. The CDR3 is 12 residues long. The germline CDR1 and CDR2 sequences are MDHEN and SYDVKM.

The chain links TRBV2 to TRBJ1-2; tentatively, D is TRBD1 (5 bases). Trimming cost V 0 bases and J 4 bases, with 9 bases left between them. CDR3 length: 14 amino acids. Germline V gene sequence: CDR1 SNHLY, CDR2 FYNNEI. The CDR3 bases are TGTGCCAGCAGTGAAGCCAGGGAGGCCTATGGCTACACCTTC. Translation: CASSEAREAYGYTF.

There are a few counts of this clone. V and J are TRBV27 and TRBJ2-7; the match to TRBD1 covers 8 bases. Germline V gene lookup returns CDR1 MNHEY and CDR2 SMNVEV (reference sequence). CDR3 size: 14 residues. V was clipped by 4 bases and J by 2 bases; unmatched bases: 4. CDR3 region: CASSYGQGAYEQYF. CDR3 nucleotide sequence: TGTGCCAGCAGTTACGGACAGGGTGCCTACGAGCAGTACTTC.

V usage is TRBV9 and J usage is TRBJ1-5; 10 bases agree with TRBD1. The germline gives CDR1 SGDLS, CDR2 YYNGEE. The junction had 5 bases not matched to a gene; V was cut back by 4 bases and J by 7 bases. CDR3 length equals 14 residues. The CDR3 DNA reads TGTGCCAGCAGCTCGGGACAGGGGAGCCAGCCCCAGCATTTT. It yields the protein CASSSGQGSQPQHF.